Each of the 10 T cell receptor beta chains below was sequenced from the same sample in a study of blood T cell repertoires in COVID-19 (TCRdb year 2020). Library preparation was by the immunoSEQ multiplex PCR assay. TCRdb retrieved this table from immuneACCESS and kept in-frame rearrangements only. Not all clones are present; in checked studies, unresolved V genes account for under half, and no reason is known for the remainder. The sample contains some 300,000 clones, about nine tenths of them found a single time. The top ten clones comprise under 3% of the sample. Material for sequencing was PBMCs or T cells enriched from blood (not recorded which). All receptors derive from a woman in her fifties or sixties who had been exposed to COVID-19.

The V and J genes are TRBV28 and TRBJ2-2; D may be TRBD2 (5 bases). This CDR3 spans 15 amino acids. V lost 7 bases and J lost 3, with 15 bases in between. Germline CDR1 is MDHEN and CDR2 is SYDVKM. The CDR3 sequence is CASNGRTPYTGELFF. The CDR3 nucleotides are TGTGCCAGCAACGGGCGGACTCCTTACACCGGGGAGCTGTTTTTT.

V and J are TRBV28 and TRBJ2-7, with a weak D call TRBD1 (6 bases). Germline CDR1 and CDR2: MDHEN and SYDVKM. Trimming pared 4 bases from V and 0 bases from J, leaving 16 bases between. The CDR3 totals 16 residues. This chain's CDR3 is CASSSKTGFSSYEQYF. As DNA, the CDR3 is TGTGCCAGCAGTTCTAAGACAGGATTCAGCTCCTACGAGCAGTACTTC.

This clone came up a few times. The chain links TRBV19 to TRBJ2-2; maybe TRBD1 (6 bases). Germline V gene lookup returns CDR1 LNHDA and CDR2 SQIVND (reference sequence). The CDR3 is made up of 14 amino acids. V lost 6 bases and J lost 0, with 8 bases in between. The CDR3 is CASRNRANTGELFF. CDR3 sequence (DNA): TGTGCCAGTAGAAACAGGGCGAACACCGGGGAGCTGTTTTTT.

J is TRBJ2-7 and V is TRBV29-1, with no clear D. V was cut by 3 bases and J by 7 bases, with 13 bases left in between. Per germline, CDR1 SQVTM and CDR2 ANQGSEA. The CDR3 is made up of 12 amino acids. CDR3 DNA sequence: TGCAGCGTTGATCCCTCCGGTCGGGAGCAGTACTTC. Protein: CSVDPSGREQYF.

The genes are TRBV5-5 and TRBJ1-5; D is uncertain. CDR1 and CDR2 from the germline V gene are SGHKS and YYEKEE (reference sequence). V lost 5 bases to trimming and J lost 9 bases, with 15 bases between them. The CDR3 is 13 amino acids. The CDR3 nucleotides are TGTGCCAGCAGACCGGACTGGGCAAGGCCCCAGCATTTT. This gives the protein CASRPDWARPQHF.

In this sample, this clone turned up a few times. This rearrangement joins TRBV2 to TRBJ2-7; D gene uncertain. The germline V gene has CDR1 SNHLY and CDR2 FYNNEI. The CDR3 consists of 14 residues. V was clipped by 9 bases and J by 6 bases, with 21 bases between them. The CDR3 reads CASFPLKFLGEQYF. The CDR3 DNA is TGTGCCAGTTTCCCCCTAAAGTTTCTCGGCGAGCAGTACTTC.

The chain has TRBV14 and TRBJ2-5; D gene unclear. The V end lost 0 bases, the J end lost 4 bases, and 9 bases lay between the germline ends. The CDR3 spans 14 residues. The germline V gene has CDR1 SGHDN and CDR2 FVKESK. The CDR3 protein is CASSQDFYGETQYF. CDR3 in DNA: TGTGCCAGCAGCCAAGACTTCTACGGAGAGACCCAGTACTTC.

The chain couples TRBV6-1 to TRBJ1-6; D gene uncertain. V was shortened by 3 bases and J by 3 bases, with 9 bases between the two germline ends. The CDR3 is made up of 15 amino acids. Per the germline V gene, CDR1 is MNHNS and CDR2 is SASEGT. CDR3 protein: CASSDRTNYNSPLHF. The CDR3 coding sequence is TGTGCCAGCAGTGATAGAACGAACTATAATTCACCCCTCCACTTT.

The rearrangement uses TRBV19 and TRBJ2-3; TRBD2 agrees at 8 bases. There are 15 residues in the CDR3. After removal of 7 bases from V and 1 base from J, the junction contained 7 bases not matched to a gene. Germline CDR1 LNHDA, CDR2 SQIVND (reference sequence). CDR3 region: CASTLSGRGTDTQYF. Written as DNA, the CDR3 is TGTGCCAGTACCTTGTCCGGGAGGGGCACAGATACGCAGTATTTT.

V and J are TRBV19 and TRBJ1-1; D may be TRBD1 (6 bases). The germline V gene has CDR1 LNHDA and CDR2 SQIVND (reference sequence). V lost 3 bases, J lost 5 bases, and 13 bases lay in between. The CDR3 loop spans 14 amino acids. The DNA of the CDR3 is TGTGCCAGTAGTATGGCCAGGGGCAGGACTGAAGCTTTCTTT. As protein: CASSMARGRTEAFF.